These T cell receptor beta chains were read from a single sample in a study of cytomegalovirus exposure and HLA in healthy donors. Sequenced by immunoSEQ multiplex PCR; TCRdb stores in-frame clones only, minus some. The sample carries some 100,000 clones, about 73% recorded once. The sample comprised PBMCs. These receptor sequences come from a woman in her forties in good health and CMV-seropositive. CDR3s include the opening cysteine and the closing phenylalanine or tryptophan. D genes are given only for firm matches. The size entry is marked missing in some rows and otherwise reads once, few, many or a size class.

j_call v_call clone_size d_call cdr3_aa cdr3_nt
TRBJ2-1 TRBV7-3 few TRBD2 CASSLTSGGRYHNEQFF TGTGCCAGCAGCTTAACGAGCGGCGGGAGGTACCACAATGAGCAGTTCTTC
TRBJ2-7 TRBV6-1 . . CASSEVFGFDTYSYEQYF TGTGCCAGCAGTGAAGTCTTTGGGTTTGACACCTATTCCTACGAGCAGTACTTC
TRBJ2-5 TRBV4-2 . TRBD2 CASSQAAGEKETQYF TGTGCCAGCAGCCAGGCAGCGGGGGAAAAAGAGACCCAGTACTTC
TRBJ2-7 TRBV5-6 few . CASSFRQSAYYEQYF TGTGCCAGCAGCTTCAGACAGTCTGCTTACTACGAGCAGTACTTC
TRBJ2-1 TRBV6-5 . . CASSSGLGSSYNEQFF TGTGCCAGCAGTTCCGGACTGGGGAGCTCCTACAATGAGCAGTTCTTC
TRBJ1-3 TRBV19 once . CASSTPEASGNTIYF TGTGCCAGTAGTACACCTGAAGCCTCTGGAAACACCATATATTTT
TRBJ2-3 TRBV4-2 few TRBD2 CASSPLAGEANTQYF TGTGCCAGCAGCCCTCTAGCGGGAGAGGCCAATACGCAGTATTTT
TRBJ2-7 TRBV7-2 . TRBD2 CASSSTLAGGLSSEQYF TGTGCCAGCAGCTCGACCCTGGCGGGAGGGCTTTCGTCCGAGCAGTACTTC
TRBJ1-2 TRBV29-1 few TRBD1 CSVGGTGNGYTF TGCAGCGTTGGGGGGACAGGGAACGGCTACACCTTC
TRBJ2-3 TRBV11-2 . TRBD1 CASSRTGGTDTQYF TGTGCCAGCAGCCGAACAGGGGGCACAGATACGCAGTATTTT
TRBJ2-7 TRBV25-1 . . CASTPGETRTSYEQYF TGTGCCAGCACCCCGGGTGAAACCCGTACCTCCTACGAGCAGTACTTC
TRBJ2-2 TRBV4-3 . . CASSQAPNTGELFF TGCGCCAGCAGCCAAGCTCCGAACACCGGGGAGCTGTTTTTT
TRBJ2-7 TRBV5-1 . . CASTTGWAGDEQYF TGCGCCAGCACCACAGGGTGGGCGGGGGACGAGCAGTACTTC
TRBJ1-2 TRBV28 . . CASSPAGAYGYTF TGTGCCAGCAGCCCGGCCGGAGCTTATGGCTACACCTTC
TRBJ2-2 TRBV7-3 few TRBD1 CASSPTPRGGITGELFF TGTGCCAGCAGCCCCACCCCCCGAGGGGGCATCACCGGGGAGCTGTTTTTT
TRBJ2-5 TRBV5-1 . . CASSSAQGNVETQYF TGCGCCAGCAGCAGCGCACAGGGTAACGTAGAGACCCAGTACTTC
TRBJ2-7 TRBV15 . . CATSSLVWGSGYEQYF TGTGCCACCAGCAGCCTCGTCTGGGGATCAGGGTACGAGCAGTACTTC
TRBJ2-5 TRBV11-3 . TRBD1 CASSPTGGPWTQYF TGTGCCAGCAGCCCGACAGGGGGACCATGGACCCAGTACTTC
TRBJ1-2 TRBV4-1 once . CASSQGRVGRNVNYGYTF TGCGCCAGCAGCCAAGGAAGAGTGGGCAGGAATGTTAACTATGGCTACACCTTC